This T cell receptor (beta chain) was identified during a study of cytomegalovirus exposure and HLA in healthy donors. This PCR relied on a set of 60 Vbeta primers and 13 Jbeta primers. The method was immunoSEQ multiplex PCR; TCRdb's version includes in-frame clones alone and lacks a portion of them. The repertoire holds over 80,000 clones, with 60% to 80% as singletons. CDR1 and CDR2 (germline): MDHEN, SYDVKM. The length of the CDR3 is 16 residues. Trimming took off 5 bases at V and 3 bases at J, with 19 bases between the two ends. The V and J genes are TRBV28 and TRBJ1-2, with TRBD1 as a possible D gene (6 bases). The clonotype comes from a female donor in good health and CMV-seronegative. Sequencing used PBMCs. This chain's CDR3 is CASSERRIRGDYGYTF. CDR3 DNA: TGTGCCAGCAGTGAACGGAGGATCAGGGGAGACTATGGCTACACCTTC.